These 10 T cell receptor beta chains came from one sample sequenced in a study of breast tumors, draining lymph nodes, adjacent tissues. TCRdb analysed the multiplex PCR reads with MiXCR anew, one entry per CDR3 protein. The sample gives about 180,000 distinct CDR3 sequences, 30% to 35% of which show up once; more than 3.5% is in the top ten. Breast cancer patients provided tissue from their axillary draining lymph nodes. The sample consisted of axillary lymph node tissue. The receptors originated from a female donor with breast cancer. Some clones in this sample may be carry-over from other donors' samples.

The V call is TRBV9, the J call TRBJ2-2; D unresolved. Trimming stripped 2 bases from V and 7 bases from J, with 6 bases between. The CDR3 totals 12 residues. Germline V gene sequence: CDR1 SGDLS, CDR2 YYNGEE. CDR3 amino acids: CASSVLDGELFF. CDR3 sequence (DNA): TGTGCCAGCAGCGTCCTTGACGGGGAGCTGTTTTTT.

Ten or more counts support this clonotype. The chain carries TRBV3-1 and TRBJ2-2, with TRBD1 identical over 8 bases. This CDR3 region has 15 residues. Germline V gene lookup returns CDR1 LGHDT and CDR2 YNNKEL (reference sequence). The V segment lost 6 bases and the J segment 2 bases; nucleotides outside the gene matches: 5. CDR3 amino acids: CASSRTGSNTGELFF. CDR3 coding DNA: TGTGCCAGCAGTAGGACAGGGAGTAACACCGGGGAGCTGTTTTTT. The full variable domain, its missing parts supplied by reference TRBV3-1 and TRBJ2-2, is DTAVSQTPKYLVTQMGNDKSIKCEQNLGHDTMYWYKQDSKKFLKIMFSYNNKELIINETVPNRFSPKSPDKAHLNLHINSLELGDSAVYFCASSRTGSNTGELFFGEGSRLTVL.

Concerning this clonotype: One end of the junction is discordant with germline, which a read error may explain. The V gene is TRBV4-3, the J gene TRBJ2-7; the D gene is possibly TRBD2 (5 bases). The CDR3 totals 13 residues. Germline V lookup: CDR1 LGHNA, CDR2 YSLEER. CDR3 coding DNA: TGCGCCAGCAGCCGGGAGACTGGCTACGGGCAGTACTTC. This sequence encodes CASSRETGYGQYF.

This clonotype was detected only a few times. The chain combines TRBV7-9 with TRBJ2-7; TRBD2 agrees at 8 bases. CDR1 SEHNR and CDR2 FQNEAQ come from the germline V gene (reference sequence). After removal of 5 bases from V and 8 bases from J, the junction contained 11 bases not matched to a gene. There are 14 residues in the CDR3. The DNA for the CDR3 is TGTGCCAGCAGCCCCCCGGGACTAGGGTTCAAGCAGTACTTC. Translated, it gives CASSPPGLGFKQYF.

On this clonotype: This may be a read error: a much more frequent sequence differs by one nucleotide. The chain employs TRBV28 and TRBJ1-5; unclear D gene. Trimming removed 5 bases at V and 8 bases at J, with 10 bases between. Germline CDR1 reads MDHEN; CDR2 reads SYDVKM. This CDR3 contains 12 residues. The CDR3, as DNA: TGTGCCAGCAGTCTCTCGAAGAAGCCCCAGCATTTT. It specifies CASSLSKKPQHF.

This clonotype was counted ten times or more. CDR3 protein: CASRQAGETQYF. The CDR3 DNA reads as TGTGCCAGTAGACAAGCGGGGGAGACCCAGTACTTC. This chain uses TRBV19 with TRBJ2-5; TRBD2 aligns across 7 bases. The CDR3 covers 12 residues. Germline V CDR1 and CDR2: LNHDA, SQIVND (reference sequence). V was pared by 6 bases and J by 5 bases, with 3 bases of the junction left unmatched.

This clonotype was recorded many times. V gene TRBV20-1 combines with J gene TRBJ2-5, with D perhaps TRBD2 (5 bases). The V end lost 0 bases, the J end lost 2 bases, and 10 bases lay between the germline ends. Germline V gene sequence: CDR1 DFQATT, CDR2 SNEGSKA (reference sequence). This CDR3 comprises 14 residues. The CDR3 loop reads CSARDLREQETQYF. The DNA for the CDR3 is TGCAGTGCTAGAGATCTAAGGGAGCAAGAGACCCAGTACTTC.

There are many counts of this clonotype. This sequence joins TRBV19 and TRBJ2-1; 7 bases match TRBD2. The ends lost 7 bases at V and 6 bases at J; junction bases unmatched: 9. The CDR3 consists of 14 residues. The germline gives CDR1 LNHDA, CDR2 SQIVND (reference sequence). The CDR3 region has the DNA TGTGCCAGTATCGGGCTCGGGGGGTTCAATGAGCAGTTCTTC. Translating it yields CASIGLGGFNEQFF.

Note on this clonotype: A much larger clone sits a single nucleotide away, making a read error possible. The chain is built from TRBV7-9 and TRBJ1-2; possible D gene TRBD1, 6 bases. The CDR3 length is 14 residues. The germline CDR1 and CDR2 sequences are SEHNR and FQNEAQ (reference sequence). The CDR3 spells CASGLGGRTYGYTF. The DNA for the CDR3 is TGTGCCAGCGGCTTAGGGGGGCGGACCTATGGCTACACCTTC.

The rearrangement uses TRBV7-3 and TRBJ1-2, with D uncertain. Trimming cost V 5 bases and J 6 bases, with 22 bases left between them. The CDR3 extends over 16 amino acids. Germline CDR1 is SGHTA and CDR2 is FQGTGA. The CDR3 sequence is CASSPAGLAGGDGYTF. In nucleotides, the CDR3 is TGTGCCAGCAGCCCAGCTGGACTAGCGGGAGGCGATGGCTACACCTTC.